These 10 T cell receptor beta chains were all obtained from the same sample, sequenced in a study of molecular identifiers for immune sequencing clone quantification (dated by TCRdb to between 2017 and 2018). The method was PCR. TCRdb names Illumina HiSeq 4000 as the instrument used. In TCRdb, the public reads were trimmed at Q25 with fastp and aligned with MiXCR, with productive beta chains retained. All rows with the same CDR3 protein become a single entry with the most common DNA and genes. The sample records about 510,000 distinct CDR3 sequences, about a fifth of which are singletons. Around 0.86% of the sample is taken by the ten largest. The sequenced sample was naive CD8+ T cells from blood, with Jurkat cell RNA spiked in. Explained via the paper, the cell subset or site label denotes: FACS-sorted CD8+CD4-CCR7+CD45RA+ naive T cells. These receptors all stem from a human donor in good health. Some libraries in this study had Jurkat cell RNA spiked in.

The chain is built from TRBV4-1 and TRBJ1-5; no definite D call. In germline, CDR1 is MGHRA, CDR2 YSYEKL. The CDR3 is 15 residues long. Deletions cut 0 bases from V and 9 bases from J, with 15 bases between. The CDR3 is CASSQDGNSRGPQHF. CDR3 sequence (DNA): TGCGCCAGCAGCCAAGATGGGAACTCCCGGGGGCCCCAGCATTTT.

The chain recombines TRBV27 with TRBJ2-3, with TRBD1 matching 9 bases. This CDR3 is 18 amino acids long. The V segment lost 4 bases and the J segment 0 bases; nucleotides outside the gene matches: 11. The germline V gene encodes CDR1 MNHEY and CDR2 SMNVEV (reference sequence). CDR3 loop: CASSSRGQGLSSTDTQYF. The CDR3 region has the DNA TGTGCCAGCAGTTCCCGGGGACAGGGCCTATCTAGCACAGATACGCAGTATTTT.

In regard to this clonotype: A much bigger clone sits one base away, suggesting this may be a read error. V is TRBV7-9 and J is TRBJ2-7; weak D call: TRBD1 (6 bases). The V end lost 4 bases, the J end lost 7 bases, and 23 bases lay between the germline ends. The germline gives CDR1 SEHNR, CDR2 FQNEAQ (reference sequence). The CDR3 sequence is 16 residues long. CDR3 DNA sequence: TGTGCCAGCAGCTCAGGGTGGGGGCCCGAAGCTGAGGAGCAGTACTTC. This encodes CASSSGWGPEAEEQYF.

A remark on this clonotype: This could be a read error, since a much larger clone is one nucleotide away. The rearrangement joins TRBV29-1 to TRBJ1-1; D is unresolved. Germline lookup yields CDR1 SQVTM and CDR2 ANQGSEA. The CDR3 covers 11 residues. CDR3 amino acids: CSVMGYTEASF. CDR3 bases: TGCAGCGTTATGGGGTACACTGAAGCTTCCTTT.

This clonotype has a handful of counts. The DNA for the CDR3 is TGTGCCAGCAGCTCAACCGAAACTAGCGGGAAAGGAGAGACCCAGTACTTC. Translating gives CASSSTETSGKGETQYF. The chain combines TRBV7-9 with TRBJ2-5; the match to TRBD2 covers 10 bases. Looked up from germline, CDR1 is SEHNR and CDR2 is FQNEAQ (reference sequence). Germline trimming cut 4 bases from V and 4 bases from J; bases unmatched to any gene: 12. CDR3 length: 17 residues.

This clonotype was observed at least ten times. The chain joins TRBV21-1 to TRBJ1-1. TRBV21-1 is a known pseudogene. This CDR3 comprises 13 residues. The CDR3: CAGSMGFHNEAFF. The CDR3 nucleotides read TGTGCCGGTTCAATGGGGTTTCATAATGAAGCTTTCTTT.

Worth noting for this clonotype: One end of the junction varies from germline; a read error may be responsible. V and J are TRBV7-7 and TRBJ2-6; possibly TRBD2 for D (7 bases). The germline V gene has CDR1 SSHAT and CDR2 FNYEAQ (reference sequence). This CDR3 has 16 residues. The CDR3 sequence: CASSQGGAGGANVLTF. In DNA form, the CDR3 reads TGTGCTAGCAGCCAAGGGGGGGCTGGTGGGGCCAACGTCCTGACTTTC.

This clonotype was found many times. The chain is built from TRBV4-1 and TRBJ1-5, with D possibly matching TRBD1 (5 bases). The CDR3 runs to 13 residues. V lost 4 bases and J lost 4, with 8 bases in between. Per the germline V gene, CDR1 is MGHRA and CDR2 is YSYEKL. Here the CDR3 DNA reads TGCGCCAGCAGCCCCAGGGTGAATCAGCCCCAGCATTTT. Amino acid sequence: CASSPRVNQPQHF.

On this clonotype itself: This may stem from a read error, because a much larger clone lies one nucleotide away. Given the absence of the conserved phenylalanine or tryptophan at the CDR3 end, a read error is likely. The V gene is TRBV7-9, the J gene TRBJ1-1; a possible D gene is TRBD1 (5 bases). CDR3 length: 13 amino acids. Germline-derived CDR1 and CDR2 are SEHNR and FQNEAQ (reference sequence). The V end was cut by 2 bases, the J end by 6 bases, with 10 bases between. The CDR3 nucleotides read TGTGCCAGCAGCTTAAGCGTGACAGCTGAAGCTTTCTCT. It yields the protein CASSLSVTAEAFS.

This clonotype came up many times. This chain links TRBV12-3 or TRBV12-4 with TRBJ2-3; D is ambiguous. Trimming removed 0 bases at V and 6 bases at J, with 13 bases between. The length of the CDR3 is 15 residues. CDR3 protein: CASSLATSVSDTQYF. As DNA, the CDR3 is TGTGCCAGCAGTTTAGCAACTTCAGTAAGCGATACGCAGTATTTT.